This section outlines one T cell receptor (beta chain) sequence together with its context. The V gene lost 3 bases and the J gene lost 1 base, with 11 bases spanning the gap. In germline, CDR1 is SGDLS, CDR2 YYNGEE. CDR3 length: 15 residues. This record comes from a study of human T cells and chemical hapten exposure. Documented time point: patch test 3, about 24 weeks after DPC sensitization. The treatment is: therapeutic diphenylcyclopropenone sensitization with weekly scalp DPC. From the RACE reads, TCRdb called clonotypes with MiXCR, one entry per CDR3 protein. The data show about 190,000 distinct CDR3 sequences, approximately 26% seen once.

The chain uses TRBV9 and TRBJ2-1, with D maybe TRBD1 (6 bases). The material sequenced was whole blood, taken in connection with sensitization to the hapten diphenylcyclopropenone (DPC). The sequence came from a woman between 40 and 50 years old with alopecia areata. Some clones in this sample may be carry-over from other donors' samples. The CDR3 loop is CASSGGRGSYNEQFF. As DNA, the CDR3 is TGTGCCAGCAGCGGGGGGCGAGGGTCCTACAATGAGCAGTTCTTC.